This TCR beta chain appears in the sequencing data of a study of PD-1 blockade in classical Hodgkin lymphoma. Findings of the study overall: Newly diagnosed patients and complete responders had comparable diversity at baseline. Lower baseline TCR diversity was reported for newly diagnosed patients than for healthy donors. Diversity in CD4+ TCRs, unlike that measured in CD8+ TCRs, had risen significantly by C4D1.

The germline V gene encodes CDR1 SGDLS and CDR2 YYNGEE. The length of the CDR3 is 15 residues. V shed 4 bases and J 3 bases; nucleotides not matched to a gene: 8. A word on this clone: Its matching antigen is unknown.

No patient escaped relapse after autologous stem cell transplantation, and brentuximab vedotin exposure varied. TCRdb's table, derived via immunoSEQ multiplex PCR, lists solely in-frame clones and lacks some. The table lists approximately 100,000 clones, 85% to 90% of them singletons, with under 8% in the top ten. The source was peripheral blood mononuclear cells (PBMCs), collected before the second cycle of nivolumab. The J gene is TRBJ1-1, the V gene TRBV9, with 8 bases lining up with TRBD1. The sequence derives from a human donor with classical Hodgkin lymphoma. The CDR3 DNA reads TGTGCCAGCAGCCCTCGAGACAGGGGTTACACTGAAGCTTTCTTT. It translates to CASSPRDRGYTEAFF. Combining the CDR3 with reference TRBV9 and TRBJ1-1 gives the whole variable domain DSGVTQTPKHLITATGQRVTLRCSPRSGDLSVYWYQQSLDQGLQFLIQYYNGEERAKGNILERFSAQQFPDLHSELNLSSLELGDSALYFCASSPRDRGYTEAFFGQGTRLTVV.